These T cell receptor beta chains were read from a single sample in a study of T cells after yellow fever vaccination. Each CDR3 protein is one row after TCRdb ran MiXCR on the 5' RACE reads. The sample contains roughly 250,000 distinct CDR3 sequences, 13% of which appear only once. The input for sequencing was CD4+ T cells sorted from PBMCs, taken 45 days after the yellow fever booster vaccination. Receptor source: a man aged 25 to 45 who received the YFV17D yellow fever vaccine. Each CDR3 is given with its conserved first and last residue. The D gene is left open where the match is weak. Size values are once, few and many counts, or a class for expanded clones, and some rows have none.

D gene,J gene,V gene,clone size,CDR3 DNA,CDR3 protein
.,TRBJ2-3,TRBV20-1,few,TGCAGTGCTTACCCTAGGGCCCAACCTAGCACAGATACGCAGTATTTT,CSAYPRAQPSTDTQYF
.,TRBJ2-3,TRBV5-6,few,TGTGCCAGCAGCTTGGTTCGGGGCACAGATACGCAGTATTTT,CASSLVRGTDTQYF
.,TRBJ2-6,TRBV7-6,.,TGTGCCAGCAGCTCCCCGGCGCCGGCCAACGTCCTGACTTTC,CASSSPAPANVLTF
TRBD2,TRBJ2-3,TRBV6-2/TRBV6-3,few,TGTGCCAGCAGTTCCCCCCGTCTAGCGGGAGTCGCAGATACGCAGTATTTT,CASSSPRLAGVADTQYF
.,TRBJ2-2,TRBV21-1,.,TGTGCCAGCAGCAAACAACCATTCCTCAACACCGGGGAGCTGTTTTTT,CASSKQPFLNTGELFF
TRBD2,TRBJ2-1,TRBV18,.,TGTGCCAGCTCCCTCAAGACTAGCGGGAGGTCTTACAATGAGCAGTTCTTC,CASSLKTSGRSYNEQFF
.,TRBJ2-1,TRBV5-4,few,TGTGCCAGCAGCTTGTTCTCTCAGGATGAGCAGTTCTTC,CASSLFSQDEQFF
TRBD2,TRBJ2-1,TRBV4-3,few,TGCGCCAGCAGCCAACGCGGGAGCACCAATGAGCAGTTCTTC,CASSQRGSTNEQFF
.,TRBJ2-1,TRBV24-1,few,TGTGCCACCAGTGATTTTGGGAAGGGGGGGTCCTACAATGAGCAGTTCTTC,CATSDFGKGGSYNEQFF
TRBD2,TRBJ2-1,TRBV18,.,TGTGCCAGCTCACCAATAGCGGGAGAGTACAATGAGCAGTTCTTC,CASSPIAGEYNEQFF
.,TRBJ2-2,TRBV5-1,few,TGCGCCAGCAGCCTCCAGGCAGGTAGATCGACCGGGGAGCTGTTTTTT,CASSLQAGRSTGELFF
.,TRBJ2-2,TRBV29-1,few,TGCAGCGTTGGGTCGGGGGTCGGGGAGCTGTTTTTT,CSVGSGVGELFF
.,TRBJ2-3,TRBV12-3/TRBV12-4,few,TGTGCCAGCAGGGTGGACAGCGGCACAGATACGCAGTATTTT,CASRVDSGTDTQYF
.,TRBJ2-7,TRBV9,.,TGTGCCAGCAGCGTAGGGGGGGACTCCTACGAGCAGTACTTC,CASSVGGDSYEQYF
.,TRBJ1-2,TRBV7-2,.,TGTGCCAGCAGTCACTACAGGGTACGGAACTATGGCTACACCTTC,CASSHYRVRNYGYTF
.,TRBJ2-3,TRBV20-1,.,TGCAGTGCCACTCTAGGCACAGATACGCAGTATTTT,CSATLGTDTQYF
.,TRBJ2-1,TRBV11-1,.,TGTGCCAGCAGCTCTCCACGGCCATTATCTAGCTCCTACAATGAGCAGTTCTTC,CASSSPRPLSSSYNEQFF